This T cell receptor beta chain originates from a study of blood T cell repertoires in COVID-19. As for the study in general: The origin of the acute and convalescent COVID-19 samples was the United States, Italy and Spain. From T cells, B-cell-depleted T cells, or PBMCs came the material, which was cDNA or gDNA.

This CDR3 has 14 amino acids. With 2 bases removed from V and 7 bases from J, the gap between germline ends came to 12 bases. CDR1 and CDR2 from the germline V gene are LNHDA and SQIVND (reference sequence). Authors' analysis steps: Using reference gene primer amplification, nucleated cell counts were estimated. The assay was immunoSEQ multiplex PCR, and TCRdb's table has in-frame clones only and misses some. V, J and clone size derive from that table, while D and trimming were established from the DNA sequence. This table holds 170,000 or so clones, over 80% found once. The sequence was collected from a woman aged 55-75 years with acute or convalescent COVID-19. The chain couples TRBV19 to TRBJ1-5; a weak D match, TRBD1 (5 bases). Material: peripheral blood. DNA of the CDR3: TGTGCCAGTAGTATACCGGGGGACCAACAGCCCCAGCATTTT. Encoded protein: CASSIPGDQQPQHF.